The clone carrying this TCR beta chain was recorded a few times. Antigen specificity is unknown. Addition of a universal primer site occurred through template switching, and cDNA carried unique molecular identifiers. From the 5' RACE reads, TCRdb called clonotypes with MiXCR, one entry per CDR3 protein. The sample lists approximately 210,000 distinct CDR3 sequences; over 5.5% were seen once. Each donor was a healthy Caucasian. These data are taken from a study of identical twins. Broader study findings: Conclusions leaned on cross-sectional statistical analysis and did not track the same donors over time.

In germline, CDR1 is LNHDA, CDR2 SQIVND (reference sequence). CDR3 length: 15 residues. The germline V and J ends were trimmed by 5 bases and 2 bases, with 15 bases remaining between them. The data were also submitted as part of a second study, on T cells expressing NK-cell markers.

Specimen: CD8+ T cells sorted from blood. The V gene is TRBV19, the J gene TRBJ1-1; D remains ambiguous. The clonotype was recovered from a woman aged 18-29 years in good health. The CDR3, as DNA: TGTGCCAGTAGTGACCCAGGCTTGGGAAACACTGAAGCTTTCTTT. Amino acid sequence: CASSDPGLGNTEAFF.